This is a list of T cell receptor beta chains from one sample in a study of tumor-infiltrating lymphocytes in oesophageal squamous cell carcinoma. TCRdb processed the PCR reads anew with MiXCR; each CDR3 protein has one entry. The repertoire has approximately 15,000 distinct CDR3 sequences, around 48% of them found once; the top ten carry more than 15%. Specimen: esophageal tumor tissue. All receptors come from a male donor with esophageal squamous cell carcinoma. Each CDR3 is given without its conserved first and last residue. A D gene is named only where the DNA matches it firmly.

D	V	CDR3
TRBD1	TRBV7-2	ASSLEKTGSEQY
-	TRBV5-1	ASSLFGGIGDTQY
TRBD2	TRBV5-6	ASSLPLAGVTDTQY
TRBD1	TRBV7-9	ASSLGTGIYNEQF
TRBD2	TRBV7-1	ASSPYRFGGVSTDTQY
TRBD1	TRBV28	ASSPGDRAEKLF
TRBD1	TRBV6-1	ASRDQGADEQY
TRBD1	TRBV11-2	ASSSGTGSYEQY
TRBD1	TRBV27	ASSLGGQGGYGYT
-	TRBV7-6	ASSLGGRGQETQY
TRBD1	TRBV7-8	ATNSRRGQGGYEQY
-	TRBV6-5	ASSYDVTASTDTQY
TRBD1	TRBV7-2	ASSRQGGPYEQY
TRBD2	TRBV28	ASSLAGGPSTDTQY
TRBD2	TRBV7-2	ASSSGLVGYNEQF
-	TRBV19	ASSPGQNSYNEQF
-	TRBV11-3	ASSPSSSYNEQF
-	TRBV27	ASSPGRMRSGTQY
TRBD2	TRBV6-1	ASSVGSGAQETQY
TRBD1	TRBV7-6	ASSSPGQGVNTIY
-	TRBV5-1	ASSSDLGNYEQY
-	TRBV27	ASRGGGEGLETQY